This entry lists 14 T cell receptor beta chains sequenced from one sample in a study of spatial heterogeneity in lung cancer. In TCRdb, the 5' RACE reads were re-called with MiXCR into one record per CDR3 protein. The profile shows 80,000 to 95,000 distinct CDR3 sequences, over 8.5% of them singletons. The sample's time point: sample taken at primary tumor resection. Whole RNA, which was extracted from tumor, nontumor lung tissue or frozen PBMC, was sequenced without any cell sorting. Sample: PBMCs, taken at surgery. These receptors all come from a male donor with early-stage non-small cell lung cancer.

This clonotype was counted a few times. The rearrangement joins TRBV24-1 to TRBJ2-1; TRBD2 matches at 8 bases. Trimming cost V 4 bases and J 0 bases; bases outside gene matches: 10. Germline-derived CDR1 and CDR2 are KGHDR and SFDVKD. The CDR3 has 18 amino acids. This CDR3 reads CATSEPEAGAYSYNEQFF. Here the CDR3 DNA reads TGTGCCACCAGTGAACCCGAAGCGGGAGCTTACTCCTACAATGAGCAGTTCTTC.

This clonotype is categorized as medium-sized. The DNA of the CDR3 is TGTGCCAGCACCCGGACAGGAGATCAGCCCCAGCATTTT. Amino acids: CASTRTGDQPQHF. The chain uses TRBV6-2 or TRBV6-3 and TRBJ1-5, with TRBD1 matching over 7 bases. Germline V gene data show CDR1 as MNHEY and CDR2 as SVGEGT. With 7 bases clipped from V and 5 bases from J, the junction kept 5 bases outside the gene matches. This CDR3 has 13 amino acids.

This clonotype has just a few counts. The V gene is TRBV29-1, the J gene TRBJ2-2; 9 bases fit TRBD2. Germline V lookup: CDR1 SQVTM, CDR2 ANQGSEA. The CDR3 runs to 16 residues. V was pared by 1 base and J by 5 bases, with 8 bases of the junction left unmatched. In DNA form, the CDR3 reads TGCAGCGTTGAAGCTAGCGGGATATCCAGGACCGGGGAGCTGTTTTTT. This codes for CSVEASGISRTGELFF.

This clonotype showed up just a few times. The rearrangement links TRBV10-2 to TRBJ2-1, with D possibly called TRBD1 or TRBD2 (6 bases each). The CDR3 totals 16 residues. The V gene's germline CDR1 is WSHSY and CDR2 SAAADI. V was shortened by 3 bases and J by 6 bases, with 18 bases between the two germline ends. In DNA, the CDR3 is TGCGCCAGCAGTGATTGGGACAACCGGGGGCCCAATGAGCAGTTCTTC. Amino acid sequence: CASSDWDNRGPNEQFF.

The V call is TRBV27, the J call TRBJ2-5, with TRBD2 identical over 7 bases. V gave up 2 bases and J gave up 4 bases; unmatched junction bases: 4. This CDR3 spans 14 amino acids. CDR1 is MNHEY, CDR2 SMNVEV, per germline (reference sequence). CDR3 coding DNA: TGTGCCAGCAGTTTAGGCTGGGGGGGAGAGACCCAGTACTTC. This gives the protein CASSLGWGGETQYF.

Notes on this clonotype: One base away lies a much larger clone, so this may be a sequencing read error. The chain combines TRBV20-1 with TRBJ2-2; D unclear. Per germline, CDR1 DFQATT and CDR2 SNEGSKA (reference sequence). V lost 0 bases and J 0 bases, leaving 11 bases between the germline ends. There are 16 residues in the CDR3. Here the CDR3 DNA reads TGCAGTGCTAGAGATCGGTGGGCCCCGAACACCGGGGAGCTGTTTTTT. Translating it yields CSARDRWAPNTGELFF.

CDR3 coding DNA: TGTGCCAGCAGTTACCGGGGGCTGCGCAATTCACCCCTCCACTTT. It yields the protein CASSYRGLRNSPLHF. V usage is TRBV6-5 and J usage is TRBJ1-6; tentatively, D is TRBD1 (6 bases). The CDR3 length is 15 residues. Germline values: CDR1 MNHEY, CDR2 SVGAGI. V lost 2 bases, J lost 7 bases, and 12 bases lay in between.

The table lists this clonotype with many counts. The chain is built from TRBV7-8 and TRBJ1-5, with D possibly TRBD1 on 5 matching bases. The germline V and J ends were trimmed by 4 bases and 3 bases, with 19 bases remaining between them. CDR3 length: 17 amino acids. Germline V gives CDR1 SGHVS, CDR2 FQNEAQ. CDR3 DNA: TGTGCCAGCAGCTCCCGGGGCAGGGCTACCGTCAATCAGCCCCAGCATTTT. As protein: CASSSRGRATVNQPQHF.

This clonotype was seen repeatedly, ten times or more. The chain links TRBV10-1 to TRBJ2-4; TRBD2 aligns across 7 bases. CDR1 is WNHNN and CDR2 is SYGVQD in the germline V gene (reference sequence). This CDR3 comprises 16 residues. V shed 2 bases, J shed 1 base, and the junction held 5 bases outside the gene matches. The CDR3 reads CASSESRRGAKNIQYF. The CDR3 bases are TGCGCCAGCAGTGAGAGCAGGCGGGGGGCCAAAAACATTCAGTACTTC.

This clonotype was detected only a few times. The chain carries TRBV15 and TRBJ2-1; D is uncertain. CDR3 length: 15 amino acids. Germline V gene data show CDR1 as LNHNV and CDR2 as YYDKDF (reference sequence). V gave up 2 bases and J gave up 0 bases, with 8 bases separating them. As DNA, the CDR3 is TGTGCCACCAGCAGAAGGGCAGACTCCTACAATGAGCAGTTCTTC. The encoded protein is CATSRRADSYNEQFF.

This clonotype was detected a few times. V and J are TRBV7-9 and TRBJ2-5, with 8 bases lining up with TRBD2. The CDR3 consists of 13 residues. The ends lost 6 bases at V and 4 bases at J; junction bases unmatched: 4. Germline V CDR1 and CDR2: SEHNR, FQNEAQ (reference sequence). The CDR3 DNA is TGTGCCAGCAGGGTTAGCGGGGCAGAGACCCAGTACTTC. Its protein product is CASRVSGAETQYF.

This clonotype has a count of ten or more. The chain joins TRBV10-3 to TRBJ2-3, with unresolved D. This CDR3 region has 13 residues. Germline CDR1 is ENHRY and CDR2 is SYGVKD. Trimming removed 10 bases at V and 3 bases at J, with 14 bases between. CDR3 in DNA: TGTGCCACCAAGCTAGACCTAACAGATACGCAGTATTTT. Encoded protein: CATKLDLTDTQYF.

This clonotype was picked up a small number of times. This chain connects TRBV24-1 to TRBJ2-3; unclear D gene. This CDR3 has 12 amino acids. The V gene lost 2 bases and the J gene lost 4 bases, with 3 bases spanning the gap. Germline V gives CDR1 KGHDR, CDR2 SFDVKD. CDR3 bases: TGTGCCACCAGTGATTCCTCAGATACGCAGTATTTT. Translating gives CATSDSSDTQYF.

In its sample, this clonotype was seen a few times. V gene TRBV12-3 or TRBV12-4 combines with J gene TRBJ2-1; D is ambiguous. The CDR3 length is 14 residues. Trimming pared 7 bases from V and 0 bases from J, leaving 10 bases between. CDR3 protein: CASIPSGSYNEQFF. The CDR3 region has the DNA TGTGCCAGCATTCCCTCAGGCTCCTACAATGAGCAGTTCTTC.